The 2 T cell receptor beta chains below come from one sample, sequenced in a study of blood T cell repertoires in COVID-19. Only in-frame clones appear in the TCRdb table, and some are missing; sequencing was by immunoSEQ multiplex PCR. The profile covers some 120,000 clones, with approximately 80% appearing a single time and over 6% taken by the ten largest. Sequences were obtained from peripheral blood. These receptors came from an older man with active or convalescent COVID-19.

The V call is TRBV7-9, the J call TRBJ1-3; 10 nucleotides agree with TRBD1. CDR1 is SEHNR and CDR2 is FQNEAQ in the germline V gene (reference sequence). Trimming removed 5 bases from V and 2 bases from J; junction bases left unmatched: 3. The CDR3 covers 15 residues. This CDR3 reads CASSRQGAAGNTIYF. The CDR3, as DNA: TGTGCCAGCAGCCGACAGGGGGCCGCTGGAAACACCATATATTTT.

The CDR3 coding sequence is TGTGCCAGCAGCCGGCAGGGTTGGACCGGGGAGCTGTTTTTT. It specifies CASSRQGWTGELFF. V and J are TRBV7-2 and TRBJ2-2, with D possibly being TRBD1 (5 bases). The CDR3 spans 14 residues. Per germline, CDR1 SGHTA and CDR2 FQGNSA. Trimming took off 5 bases at V and 5 bases at J, with 12 bases between the two ends. Combining the CDR3 with reference TRBV7-2 and TRBJ2-2 gives the whole variable domain GAGVSQSPSNKVTEKGKDVELRCDPISGHTALYWYRQSLGQGLEFLIYFQGNSAPDKSGLPSDRFSAERTGGSVSTLTIQRTQQEDSAVYLCASSRQGWTGELFFGEGSRLTVL.